This T cell receptor (beta chain) was obtained from a study of graft-versus-host responses after intestinal transplantation. General study findings and limits: Recipient marrow contained GvH clones, some of which appeared first in ileum or blood. Those patients showing graft-donor T cell macrochimerism displayed high graft-versus-host to host-versus-graft clonal ratios in allografts.

V lost 5 bases and J lost 7, with 15 bases in between. CDR3 size: 14 residues. Germline V gives CDR1 MNHEY, CDR2 SVGAGI. Generated by immunoSEQ multiplex PCR, the TCRdb table keeps only in-frame clones and is missing some. This sample has around 84,000 clones; around 83% occur once, and the top ten carry approximately 18%. Concerning this clone: Its antigen remains unknown.

V gene TRBV6-5 combines with J gene TRBJ2-1, with D uncertain. The TCR originated in a human donor who received an intestinal transplant. The sample in question was unstimulated CD8+ T cells sorted from spleen or lymph node cells, obtained before intestinal transplant. The CDR3 protein is CASSPRRGPNEQFF. The CDR3 bases are TGTGCCAGCAGTCCACGCCGTGGGCCGAATGAGCAGTTCTTC.